Below, 17 T cell receptor beta chains from the same sample are listed, as sequenced in a study of blood T cell repertoires in COVID-19. Generated by immunoSEQ multiplex PCR, the TCRdb table keeps only in-frame clones and is missing some. The sample carries under 200,000 clones, about 86% recorded once. Sample: peripheral blood. The source of these receptors is a man in his sixties with acute or convalescent COVID-19.

This clone was seen only once. The chain employs TRBV28 and TRBJ1-2; the D gene is possibly TRBD1 (5 bases). The ends were cut back, 3 bases at V and 7 bases at J, with 15 bases in the middle. CDR3 length equals 14 residues. The germline CDR1 and CDR2 sequences are MDHEN and SYDVKM. This CDR3 reads CASSFVRGEGGYTF. Written as DNA, the CDR3 is TGTGCCAGCAGTTTTGTCCGGGGGGAAGGTGGCTACACCTTC.

CDR3 sequence: CASSIGARFSTEAFF. CDR3 DNA sequence: TGTGCCAGTAGTATAGGGGCGAGATTTTCCACTGAAGCTTTCTTT. The chain couples TRBV19 to TRBJ1-1; D is ambiguous. The V end was cut by 1 base, the J end by 4 bases, with 13 bases between. Germline lookup yields CDR1 LNHDA and CDR2 SQIVND (reference sequence). The CDR3 covers 15 residues.

The chain employs TRBV19 and TRBJ1-1, with 7 bases aligning to TRBD1. CDR1 and CDR2 from the germline V gene are LNHDA and SQIVND (reference sequence). V was pared by 5 bases and J by 5 bases, with 8 bases of the junction left unmatched. The CDR3 is made up of 14 amino acids. CDR3 sequence (DNA): TGTGCCAGTAGTCCTCAGGGGGAGAGGACTGAAGCTTTCTTT. Translating it yields CASSPQGERTEAFF. The variable domain in full, with the rest retrieved from reference TRBV19 and TRBJ1-1, is DGGITQSPKYLFRKEGQNVTLSCEQNLNHDAMYWYRQDPGQGLRLIYYSQIVNDFQKGDIAEGYSVSREKKESFPLTVTSAQKNPTAFYLCASSPQGERTEAFFGQGTRLTVV.

DNA for the CDR3: TGTGCCAGCAGTTTCGGGGGGACAGGGGGCTCTGGAAACACCATATATTTT. Amino acids: CASSFGGTGGSGNTIYF. V and J are TRBV28 and TRBJ1-3, with TRBD1 matching 11 bases. The CDR3 sequence is 17 residues long. Germline CDR1 MDHEN, CDR2 SYDVKM. The V and J ends lost 3 bases and 0 bases, in that order; junction bases with no gene match: 4.

The V gene is TRBV6-6, the J gene TRBJ1-1, with D perhaps matching TRBD1 (5 bases). This CDR3 region has 13 residues. The V end lost 10 bases, the J end lost 4 bases, and 16 bases lay between the germline ends. From germline, CDR1 is MNHNY and CDR2 SVGAGI (reference sequence). The DNA of the CDR3 is TGTGCCAACTCGGGGGGATTAGGCACTGAAGCTTTCTTT. This codes for CANSGGLGTEAFF.

This rearrangement joins TRBV2 to TRBJ1-5; 7 nucleotides line up with TRBD1. The CDR3 runs to 15 residues. The J segment lost 2 bases and the V segment lost 2 bases, leaving 3 bases of the junction unmatched. CDR1 is SNHLY and CDR2 is FYNNEI in the germline V gene. The CDR3 DNA sequence: TGTGCCAGCAGTGAAAGGGGGCTGGGCAATCAGCCCCAGCATTTT. It codes for CASSERGLGNQPQHF.

In this sample, this clone turned up once. The rearrangement joins TRBV6-6 to TRBJ1-1; no definite D call. The V end was cut by 10 bases, the J end by 2 bases, with 17 bases between. The CDR3 totals 14 residues. From germline, CDR1 is MNHNY and CDR2 SVGAGI (reference sequence). CDR3 nucleotides: TGTGCCACCCGGCGGAGGGAACCTAACACTGAAGCTTTCTTT. Encoded protein: CATRRREPNTEAFF.

This clone was seen only once. The J gene is TRBJ1-5, the V gene TRBV27, with 10 bases lining up with TRBD1. Germline loops: CDR1 MNHEY, CDR2 SMNVEV (reference sequence). With 2 bases clipped from V and 6 bases from J, the junction kept 1 base outside the gene matches. This CDR3 region has 14 residues. CDR3 sequence: CASSLRTGGQPQHF. Written as DNA, the CDR3 is TGTGCCAGCAGTTTAAGGACAGGGGGTCAGCCCCAGCATTTT.

This chain links TRBV28 with TRBJ1-2; D is unclear. This CDR3 is 11 amino acids long. CDR1 MDHEN and CDR2 SYDVKM come from the germline V gene. Trimming left V 10 bases short and J 6 bases short, with 12 bases between. CDR3 region: CAITGGNGYTF. Here the CDR3 DNA reads TGTGCCATCACTGGAGGGAATGGCTACACCTTC.

The rearrangement links TRBV19 to TRBJ1-4; D unresolved. From germline, CDR1 is LNHDA and CDR2 SQIVND (reference sequence). The CDR3 totals 16 residues. Trimming removed 9 bases at V and 0 bases at J, with 17 bases between. The CDR3 protein is CASRSPFLATNEKLFF. The CDR3 nucleotides read TGTGCCAGCCGCTCTCCCTTCCTAGCAACTAATGAAAAACTGTTTTTT.

The rearrangement links TRBV5-4 to TRBJ2-5; 7 nucleotides match TRBD2. Germline V gives CDR1 SGHNT, CDR2 YYREEE (reference sequence). This CDR3 has 16 residues. With V trimmed by 3 bases and J by 0 bases, 8 bases remained unmatched. The CDR3 DNA reads TGTGCCAGCAGCTCCATTTTCGCGGGGGACCAAGAGACCCAGTACTTC. Translation: CASSSIFAGDQETQYF.

The chain carries TRBV7-2 and TRBJ2-7, with 10 bases lining up with TRBD2. CDR1 is SGHTA, CDR2 FQGNSA, per germline. The trim removed 1 base at V and 1 base at J, leaving 4 bases unmatched. The CDR3 extends over 16 amino acids. CDR3 protein: CASSLDLTSGSYEQYF. CDR3 DNA sequence: TGTGCCAGCAGCTTAGATTTGACTAGCGGGTCCTACGAGCAGTACTTC. Combining the CDR3 with reference TRBV7-2 and TRBJ2-7 gives the whole variable domain GAGVSQSPSNKVTEKGKDVELRCDPISGHTALYWYRQSLGQGLEFLIYFQGNSAPDKSGLPSDRFSAERTGGSVSTLTIQRTQQEDSAVYLCASSLDLTSGSYEQYFGPGTRLTVT.

The chain links TRBV11-2 to TRBJ2-7; D unresolved. This CDR3 has 16 amino acids. CDR1 SGHAT and CDR2 FQNNGV come from the germline V gene. With 5 bases removed from V and 0 bases from J, the gap between germline ends came to 17 bases. The CDR3 coding sequence is TGTGCCAGCAGCCCCCTGTTGCGGTTGAGCTCCTACGAGCAGTACTTC. Translating gives CASSPLLRLSSYEQYF.

V usage is TRBV29-1 and J usage is TRBJ2-1; 9 nucleotides agree with TRBD2. The CDR3 has 14 amino acids. With V trimmed by 5 bases and J by 8 bases, 10 bases remained unmatched. Per germline, CDR1 SQVTM and CDR2 ANQGSEA. DNA for the CDR3: TGCAGCGTTTGGGGCGGGAGGGGTCACGATGAGCAGTTCTTC. It codes for CSVWGGRGHDEQFF.

CDR3 loop: CASSPPATGFLETQYF. CDR3 in DNA: TGTGCCAGCAGCCCTCCAGCGACAGGTTTTTTAGAGACCCAGTACTTC. This chain joins TRBV5-4 and TRBJ2-5; possibly TRBD1 for D (6 bases). Germline V lookup: CDR1 SGHNT, CDR2 YYREEE (reference sequence). There are 16 residues in the CDR3. V was cut by 4 bases and J by 4 bases, with 20 bases left in between. Drawing the rest from reference TRBV5-4 and TRBJ2-5, the complete variable domain is ETGVTQSPTHLIKTRGQQVTLRCSSQSGHNTVSWYQQALGQGPQFIFQYYREEENGRGNFPPRFSGLQFPNYSSELNVNALELDDSALYLCASSPPATGFLETQYFGPGTRLLVL.

This clone was seen once. The genes are TRBV5-4 and TRBJ2-1, with 7 bases that match TRBD2. CDR1 is SGHNT, CDR2 YYREEE, per germline (reference sequence). Trimming at V came to 3 bases and at J to 4 bases, leaving 7 bases not matched to a gene. The CDR3 is 15 residues long. The CDR3 loop is CASSSSGAGYNEQFF. The CDR3 DNA is TGTGCCAGCAGCTCTAGCGGAGCTGGGTACAATGAGCAGTTCTTC.

V is TRBV29-1 and J is TRBJ1-1, with D possibly TRBD1 on 6 matching bases. From germline, CDR1 is SQVTM and CDR2 ANQGSEA. CDR3 size: 13 residues. Trimming left V 4 bases short and J 5 bases short, with 14 bases between. The CDR3 sequence is CSVGGGGITEAFF. CDR3 in DNA: TGCAGCGTTGGAGGGGGGGGTATTACTGAAGCTTTCTTT. Looking up the rest from reference TRBV29-1 and TRBJ1-1 gives the full variable domain: SAVISQKPSRDICQRGTSLTIQCQVDSQVTMMFWYRQQPGQSLTLIATANQGSEATYESGFVIDKFPISRPNLTFSTLTVSNMSPEDSSIYLCSVGGGGITEAFFGQGTRLTVV.